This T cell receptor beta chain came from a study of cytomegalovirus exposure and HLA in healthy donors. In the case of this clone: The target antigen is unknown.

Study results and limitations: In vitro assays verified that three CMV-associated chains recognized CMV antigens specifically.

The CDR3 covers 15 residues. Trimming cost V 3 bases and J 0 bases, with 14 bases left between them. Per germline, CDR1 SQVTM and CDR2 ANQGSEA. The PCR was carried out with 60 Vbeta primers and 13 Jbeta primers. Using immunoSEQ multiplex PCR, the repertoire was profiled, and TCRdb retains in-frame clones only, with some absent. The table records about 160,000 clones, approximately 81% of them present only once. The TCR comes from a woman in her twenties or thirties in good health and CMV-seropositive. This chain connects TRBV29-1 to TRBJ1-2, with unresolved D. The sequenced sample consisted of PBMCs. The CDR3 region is CSVDGEGLANYGYTF. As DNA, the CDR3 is TGCAGCGTTGACGGAGAGGGCCTAGCTAACTATGGCTACACCTTC.